Presented here are 27 T cell receptor beta chains from one specimen sequenced in a study of technical replicates of blood from a few donors. Measured with immunoSEQ multiplex PCR; TCRdb has only the in-frame clones, and not every one. The sample holds 70,000 to 85,000 clones, about 92% seen once. The sample taken for sequencing was T cells isolated from PBMCs. The receptors come from a human donor in good health.

This chain joins TRBV30 and TRBJ1-3, with TRBD1 as a possible D gene (5 bases). CDR3 length: 14 residues. The germline V and J ends were trimmed by 4 bases and 1 base, with 11 bases remaining between them. Germline V gene data show CDR1 as GTSNPN and CDR2 as SVGIG (reference sequence). Here the CDR3 DNA reads TGTGCCTGGACCGTAGGGGCGTCTGGAAACACCATATATTTT. It specifies CAWTVGASGNTIYF.

This chain joins TRBV6-5 and TRBJ2-7; 8 bases match TRBD1. Germline values: CDR1 MNHEY, CDR2 SVGAGI. The CDR3 is 14 amino acids. V lost 4 bases, J lost 3 bases, and 5 bases stayed unmatched. DNA of the CDR3: TGTGCCAGCAGTTTTTCAACAGGGGGCTACGAGCAGTACTTC. Residues: CASSFSTGGYEQYF.

J is TRBJ2-1 and V is TRBV5-6, with TRBD1 as a possible D gene (5 bases). The CDR3 runs to 14 residues. In germline, CDR1 is SGHDT, CDR2 YYEEEE. The V end lost 4 bases, the J end lost 3 bases, and 11 bases lay between the germline ends. The CDR3 protein is CASSGAQIYNEQFF. CDR3 bases: TGTGCCAGCAGCGGGGCGCAAATCTACAATGAGCAGTTCTTC.

This rearrangement joins TRBV6-1 to TRBJ2-7, with TRBD1 as a possible D gene (6 bases). Germline assignment: CDR1 MNHNS and CDR2 SASEGT. The CDR3 runs to 16 residues. Trimming took off 2 bases at V and 3 bases at J, with 17 bases between the two ends. CDR3 sequence (DNA): TGTGCCAGCAGTGAAATTCCGCGGACAGCTTACTACGAGCAGTACTTC. The encoded protein is CASSEIPRTAYYEQYF.

The V call is TRBV10-2, the J call TRBJ2-3; 8 nucleotides line up with TRBD2. The CDR3 runs 16 residues. The junction had 11 bases not matched to a gene; V was cut back by 4 bases and J by 5 bases. Germline-derived CDR1 and CDR2 are WSHSY and SAAADI. The CDR3 is CASSALPGLGLDTQYF. CDR3 nucleotide sequence: TGCGCCAGCAGTGCTCTCCCGGGACTAGGTCTAGATACGCAGTATTTT.

In this sample, this clone turned up a few times. V and J are TRBV30 and TRBJ1-1; D uncertain. The V and J ends lost 0 bases and 5 bases respectively, with 10 bases between them. From germline, CDR1 is GTSNPN and CDR2 SVGIG (reference sequence). The CDR3 loop spans 13 amino acids. The CDR3 region has the DNA TGTGCCTGGAGTGTGATTGTAGCGACTGAAGCTTTCTTT. Its translation is CAWSVIVATEAFF.

The V call is TRBV28, the J call TRBJ2-7; TRBD2 is a possible D gene (6 bases). Between the trimmed V and J ends, which lost 3 bases and 4 bases, there was a span of 13 bases. Germline lookup yields CDR1 MDHEN and CDR2 SYDVKM. CDR3 length: 14 residues. The CDR3 coding sequence is TGTGCCAGCAGTTTTTGGAGGGCCCAGTACGAGCAGTACTTC. It translates to CASSFWRAQYEQYF.

The chain links TRBV11-2 to TRBJ2-7; TRBD1 agrees at 7 bases. The germline V gene has CDR1 SGHAT and CDR2 FQNNGV. Trimming removed 4 bases from V and 2 bases from J; junction bases left unmatched: 8. This CDR3 has 15 residues. CDR3 loop: CASSSTGQLTYEQYF. In DNA form, the CDR3 reads TGTGCCAGCAGCTCGACAGGGCAGCTAACCTACGAGCAGTACTTC.

The chain links TRBV2 to TRBJ1-1; 7 bases are a match to TRBD1. Trimming at V came to 8 bases and at J to 4 bases, leaving 10 bases not matched to a gene. This CDR3 spans 14 amino acids. In germline, CDR1 is SNHLY, CDR2 FYNNEI. The CDR3 sequence: CASWLTGTPTEAFF. The DNA of the CDR3 is TGTGCCAGCTGGCTGACAGGGACGCCCACTGAAGCTTTCTTT. The entire variable domain, with the rest obtained from reference TRBV2 and TRBJ1-1, is as follows: EPEVTQTPSHQVTQMGQEVILRCVPISNHLYFYWYRQILGQKVEFLVSFYNNEISEKSEIFDDQFSVERPDGSNFTLKIRSTKLEDSAMYFCASWLTGTPTEAFFGQGTRLTVV.

The chain uses TRBV13 and TRBJ1-3; D is ambiguous. Trimming shortened V by 5 bases and J by 5 bases, and 19 bases separated the two germline ends. The CDR3 is 16 residues long. CDR1 and CDR2 from the germline V gene are PRHDT and FYEKMQ (reference sequence). CDR3 region: CASSPNRFSVRNTIYF. The CDR3 nucleotides read TGTGCCAGCAGCCCAAATCGGTTCTCCGTGAGAAACACCATATATTTT.

The V call is TRBV19, the J call TRBJ2-1; the D is unclear. CDR3 length equals 16 residues. Germline CDR1 LNHDA, CDR2 SQIVND (reference sequence). The ends were cut back, 2 bases at V and 0 bases at J, with 11 bases in the middle. The CDR3: CASSIMEAPSYNEQFF. The CDR3 DNA reads TGTGCCAGTAGTATAATGGAAGCGCCCTCCTACAATGAGCAGTTCTTC. The full variable domain, rest sourced from reference TRBV19 and TRBJ2-1, is DGGITQSPKYLFRKEGQNVTLSCEQNLNHDAMYWYRQDPGQGLRLIYYSQIVNDFQKGDIAEGYSVSREKKESFPLTVTSAQKNPTAFYLCASSIMEAPSYNEQFFGPGTRLTVL.

This chain connects TRBV7-8 to TRBJ2-5, with 7 bases identical to TRBD1. The CDR3 length is 15 residues. Germline CDR1 reads SGHVS; CDR2 reads FQNEAQ. J gave up 3 bases and V 5 bases, and 9 bases lay outside the gene matches. CDR3 residues: CASSPRGQIEETQYF. CDR3 DNA: TGTGCCAGCAGCCCCAGGGGACAGATTGAAGAGACCCAGTACTTC.

V and J are TRBV7-9 and TRBJ2-1, with 7 bases identical to TRBD2. This CDR3 has 16 residues. The germline V gene encodes CDR1 SEHNR and CDR2 FQNEAQ (reference sequence). The J segment lost 4 bases and the V segment lost 0 bases, leaving 6 bases of the junction unmatched. The CDR3 here is CASSLAGGREYNEQFF. CDR3 sequence (DNA): TGTGCCAGCAGCTTAGCGGGCGGGAGAGAGTACAATGAGCAGTTCTTC.

The chain links TRBV5-4 to TRBJ2-7; a weak D match, TRBD2 (6 bases). The germline V and J ends were trimmed by 0 bases and 6 bases, with 16 bases remaining between them. Germline values: CDR1 SGHNT, CDR2 YYREEE (reference sequence). The CDR3 runs to 15 residues. The CDR3 region is CASSLEGGKVGEQYF. CDR3 nucleotides: TGTGCCAGCAGCTTGGAGGGCGGGAAGGTAGGCGAGCAGTACTTC.

J is TRBJ2-7 and V is TRBV13; a possible D gene is TRBD2 (6 bases). CDR1 PRHDT and CDR2 FYEKMQ come from the germline V gene (reference sequence). V lost 0 bases, J lost 0 bases, and 9 bases lay in between. This CDR3 region has 15 residues. The CDR3 spells CASSLGSGGSYEQYF. As DNA, the CDR3 is TGTGCCAGCAGCTTAGGTAGCGGCGGCTCCTACGAGCAGTACTTC.

The V and J genes are TRBV6-5 and TRBJ2-7, with 10 bases lining up with TRBD1. This CDR3 spans 14 amino acids. CDR1 and CDR2 from the germline V gene are MNHEY and SVGAGI. V dropped 2 bases and J dropped 6; count of bases not matched to a gene: 4. CDR3 bases: TGTGCCAGCAGTTACGGGACAGGGGTTCGCGAGCAGTACTTC. Its protein product is CASSYGTGVREQYF.

The chain carries TRBV7-2 and TRBJ2-7; 7 bases are shared with TRBD2. V shed 3 bases, J shed 3 bases, and the junction held 8 bases outside the gene matches. Germline CDR1 SGHTA, CDR2 FQGNSA. The CDR3 has 15 residues. The DNA of the CDR3 is TGTGCCAGCAGCTTGTTCTCGGGGGGATTCTACGAGCAGTACTTC. Protein product: CASSLFSGGFYEQYF. The full variable domain, in which reference TRBV7-2 and TRBJ2-7 provide the parts outside the CDR3, is GAGVSQSPSNKVTEKGKDVELRCDPISGHTALYWYRQSLGQGLEFLIYFQGNSAPDKSGLPSDRFSAERTGGSVSTLTIQRTQQEDSAVYLCASSLFSGGFYEQYFGPGTRLTVT.

V and J are TRBV12-2 and TRBJ2-1; the table names TRBD2, a call not compared with the DNA. TRBV12-2 is listed as a pseudogene. The CDR3 totals 17 residues. The CDR3 DNA sequence: TGTGCAAGTCGCTTAGAATTCCGGGATCTCTCCTACAATGAGCAGTTCTTC. This codes for CASRLEFRDLSYNEQFF.

V gene TRBV29-1 combines with J gene TRBJ2-2; TRBD1 aligns across 10 bases. Germline values: CDR1 SQVTM, CDR2 ANQGSEA. The junction had 3 bases not matched to a gene; V was cut back by 7 bases and J by 4 bases. The CDR3 length is 13 residues. The CDR3 loop is CSARDRGTGELFF. For the CDR3, the DNA is TGCAGCGCCCGGGACAGGGGCACCGGGGAGCTGTTTTTT.

The chain recombines TRBV15 with TRBJ2-1; 11 bases are shared with TRBD2. The CDR3 has 15 amino acids. CDR1 is LNHNV and CDR2 is YYDKDF in the germline V gene (reference sequence). Unmatched junction bases numbered 9, after V lost 9 bases and J lost 5 bases. The CDR3 region is CATGIGLAGDNEQFF. Written as DNA, the CDR3 is TGTGCCACTGGCATAGGACTAGCGGGTGACAATGAGCAGTTCTTC.

V is TRBV6-6 and J is TRBJ1-2, with D possibly matching TRBD1 (6 bases). The V gene lost 2 bases and the J gene lost 8 bases, with 15 bases spanning the gap. Germline lookup yields CDR1 MNHNY and CDR2 SVGAGI (reference sequence). The length of the CDR3 is 14 residues. The CDR3 region is CASSYVGRGEGYTF. Here the CDR3 DNA reads TGTGCCAGCAGTTACGTCGGCAGGGGAGAAGGCTACACCTTC.

The genes are TRBV9 and TRBJ2-5; 8 bases map to TRBD2. Germline-derived CDR1 and CDR2 are SGDLS and YYNGEE. Germline trimming cut 3 bases from V and 4 bases from J; bases unmatched to any gene: 5. CDR3 length: 14 residues. CDR3 nucleotide sequence: TGTGCCAGCAGCGCTGAGCTAGCGGGAGAGACCCAGTACTTC. Translation: CASSAELAGETQYF.

The chain uses TRBV27 and TRBJ1-2; 9 bases agree with TRBD1. The CDR3 spans 17 residues. CDR1 and CDR2 (germline): MNHEY, SMNVEV (reference sequence). J gave up 3 bases and V 4 bases, and 12 bases lay outside the gene matches. The CDR3 loop reads CASSSPRTGARYYGYTF. CDR3 nucleotides: TGTGCCAGCAGTTCTCCGCGGACAGGGGCCCGCTACTATGGCTACACCTTC.

The gene calls are TRBV6-5 and TRBJ2-7; 7 bases map to TRBD1. V was pared by 9 bases and J by 1 base, with 12 bases of the junction left unmatched. CDR3 size: 15 residues. CDR1 and CDR2 (germline): MNHEY, SVGAGI. The CDR3 is CASSIAGTVSYEQYF. CDR3 nucleotides: TGTGCCAGTTCTATTGCCGGGACAGTTTCCTACGAGCAGTACTTC.

Only a few counts were recorded for this clone. The V and J genes are TRBV29-1 and TRBJ2-2, with 7 bases aligning to TRBD1. Germline values: CDR1 SQVTM, CDR2 ANQGSEA. The CDR3 has 16 residues. Trimming at V came to 6 bases and at J to 4 bases, leaving 14 bases not matched to a gene. CDR3 protein: CSVTNSGGLGTGELFF. CDR3 nucleotide sequence: TGCAGCGTAACGAACTCAGGGGGTCTCGGCACCGGGGAGCTGTTTTTT.

This rearrangement joins TRBV6-5 to TRBJ2-1, with a weak D call TRBD2 (6 bases). Trimming stripped 5 bases from V and 5 bases from J, with 13 bases between. The V gene's germline CDR1 is MNHEY and CDR2 SVGAGI. The CDR3 runs to 14 residues. CDR3 in DNA: TGTGCCAGCAGTAGGGGACTGGGAAACAATGAGCAGTTCTTC. Its protein is CASSRGLGNNEQFF.

The chain joins TRBV11-3 to TRBJ2-1; 9 nucleotides agree with TRBD1. Germline values: CDR1 SGHNT, CDR2 YENEEA. V lost 0 bases to trimming and J lost 3 bases; unmatched junction nucleotides: 6. The CDR3 is 17 amino acids. This chain's CDR3 is CASSLDPDRGFYNEQFF. CDR3 nucleotides: TGTGCCAGCAGCTTAGATCCGGACAGGGGTTTCTACAATGAGCAGTTCTTC.